This is a list of T cell receptor beta chains from one sample in a study of T cells in Graves' hyperthyroidism and ophthalmopathy. MiXCR was run by TCRdb on the multiplex PCR reads, yielding one entry per CDR3 protein. The table lists 750,000 to 900,000 distinct CDR3 sequences, approximately 40% of them singletons. The specimen sequenced was blood. The origin of the receptors is a man aged 18 to 29 with Graves' hyperthyroidism. The CDR3 runs from the conserved cysteine through the conserved F or W. The order of the fields is clone size, J gene, D gene, V gene, CDR3 DNA, CDR3 protein. A D gene is named only where the DNA matches it firmly. Expanded clones get a size class; other rows say once, few or many, or leave the size out.

NA,TRBJ1-6,NA,TRBV9,TGTGCCAGCAGCCAAGTAATCCCGGGAATTGGAAATTCACCCCTCCACTTT,CASSQVIPGIGNSPLHF
few,TRBJ1-1,NA,TRBV10-2,TGCGCCAGCAGTGAACTGCACGAGGGCACGAACACTGAAGCTTTCTTT,CASSELHEGTNTEAFF
few,TRBJ2-5,TRBD1,TRBV12-3/TRBV12-4,TGTGCCAGCAGGACGGGACAGGGGGAGACCCAGTACTTC,CASRTGQGETQYF
few,TRBJ1-4,NA,TRBV6-6,TGTGCCAGCACTAAGGGACGGTTTAATGAAAAACTGTTTTTT,CASTKGRFNEKLFF
NA,TRBJ1-2,TRBD1,TRBV13,TGTGCCAGCAGCTTAGGCACCACAGGGGGCTATGGCTACACCTTC,CASSLGTTGGYGYTF
few,TRBJ1-2,NA,TRBV10-3,TGTGCCATCAGTGAGTCCAGGTCTAACTATGGCTACACCTTC,CAISESRSNYGYTF
few,TRBJ2-7,NA,TRBV2,TGTGCCAGCAGTTTAGATGGCGAGGGGCCCTACGAGCAGTACTTC,CASSLDGEGPYEQYF
NA,TRBJ1-1,NA,TRBV7-6,TGTGCTAGGCCTACAGAGAACACTGAAGCTTTCTTT,CARPTENTEAFF
many,TRBJ2-5,NA,TRBV29-1,TGCAGCGTGGAAGGGGAGACCCAGTACTTC,CSVEGETQYF
NA,TRBJ1-5,NA,TRBV7-9,TGTGCCAGCAGCTCCCAACCCCGGTCCGGCCTCAATCAGCCCCAGCATTTT,CASSSQPRSGLNQPQHF
NA,TRBJ1-5,TRBD1,TRBV15,TGTGCCACCAGCAGAGGAGGGACAGGGGGTAATCAGCCCCAGCATTTT,CATSRGGTGGNQPQHF
few,TRBJ2-7,NA,TRBV5-1,TGCGCCAGCGCTGATGGCAGGGATAACTTTATTTCTTTC,CASADGRDNFISF
NA,TRBJ1-5,TRBD1,TRBV20-1,TGCAGTGCTAGAGGGGCCAGGGGGGGCGGACAGCCCCAGCATTTT,CSARGARGGGQPQHF
NA,TRBJ2-7,TRBD2,TRBV7-2,TGTGCCAGCAGCTTAGCGGGAGGGCCCGGGGAGCTGTACTTC,CASSLAGGPGELYF
NA,TRBJ1-1,NA,TRBV20-1,TGCAGTGCTAGTTTTGCCAGCCAGAACACTGAAACTTTCTTT,CSASFASQNTETFF
NA,TRBJ1-1,TRBD1,TRBV19,TGTGCCAGTAGTTCGGATAGGGACAGGGTGAACACTGAAGCTTTCTTT,CASSSDRDRVNTEAFF
NA,TRBJ1-2,NA,TRBV27,TGTGCCAGCAAGGGTGGAGGCTACACCTTC,CASKGGGYTF
few,TRBJ1-6,NA,TRBV14,TGTGCCAGCAGCCAATGGGCAGCCGATAATTCACCCCTCCACTTT,CASSQWAADNSPLHF
NA,TRBJ1-3,NA,TRBV7-9,TGTGCCAGCAGCCGCGCGCCAGGGATCCTCGCCGGAAACACCATATATTTT,CASSRAPGILAGNTIYF
few,TRBJ2-7,NA,TRBV20-1,TGCAGTGCCACCACGGGACGGTGGTTGTACGAGCAGTACTTC,CSATTGRWLYEQYF
NA,TRBJ1-4,NA,TRBV7-2,TGTGCCAGCAGCTGGACTCCAGAGGGGGAAAAACTGTTTTTT,CASSWTPEGEKLFF
NA,TRBJ2-1,NA,TRBV29-1,TGCAGCGTTGGAGCGGATGAGCAGTTCTTC,CSVGADEQFF
NA,TRBJ2-5,TRBD2,TRBV13,TGTGCCAGCTCCGACGGGGGGATAGAGACCCAGTACTTC,CASSDGGIETQYF
few,TRBJ2-2,NA,TRBV7-3,TGTGCCAGCAGCCCGCGGGGGCGATTGAACACCGGGGAGCTGTTTTTT,CASSPRGRLNTGELFF
few,TRBJ1-6,NA,TRBV4-1,TGCGCCAGCAGTCCGGAGGACAGCCGCTCCTATAATTCACCCCTCCACTTT,CASSPEDSRSYNSPLHF
many,TRBJ1-6,NA,TRBV20-1,TGCAGTGCTACCTCCACCTATAATTCACCCCTCCACTTT,CSATSTYNSPLHF
NA,TRBJ1-4,NA,TRBV10-3,TGTGCCACCGTGGGGAGGGATGAAAAACTGTTTTTT,CATVGRDEKLFF
NA,TRBJ2-5,TRBD1,TRBV2,TGTGCCAGCATGAGTGACAGGACAGGCCAAGAGACCCAGTACTTC,CASMSDRTGQETQYF
many,TRBJ1-2,TRBD1,TRBV2,TGTGCCGTAGCGGGGACAGGCGACTATGGCTACACCTTC,CAVAGTGDYGYTF
few,TRBJ1-2,NA,TRBV7-9,TGTGCCAGCAGCTTATTAGGTCAGAATTATGGCTACACCTTC,CASSLLGQNYGYTF
many,TRBJ1-4,TRBD1,TRBV15,TGTGCCACCAGCAGAGCCGGGGACAGGGTTGAAAAACTGTTTTTT,CATSRAGDRVEKLFF
few,TRBJ1-5,TRBD1,TRBV20-1,TGCAGTGCACAGGAGGGGACAGGATTCTGGGTGTGGAGTCAGCCCCAGCATTTT,CSAQEGTGFWVWSQPQHF
few,TRBJ2-5,NA,TRBV2,TGTGCCAGCGCCAGACTAGTCTCCGCAGAGACCCAGTACTTC,CASARLVSAETQYF
few,TRBJ2-2,TRBD1,TRBV7-9,TGTGCCAGCAGCTTAGGCAGGGGGCAAACCGGGGAGCTGTTTTTT,CASSLGRGQTGELFF
NA,TRBJ2-3,NA,TRBV15,TGTGCCACCAGCAGAGAGGACAACACAGATACGCAGTATTTT,CATSREDNTDTQYF
once,TRBJ2-7,TRBD2,TRBV7-9,TGTGCCAGCAGCGGGAGGGAAGAAACCTACGGGCAGTACTTC,CASSGREETYGQYF